This T cell receptor (beta chain) was recovered during a study of blood T cell repertoires in COVID-19. About the study: From T cells, B-cell-depleted T cells, or PBMCs came the material, which was cDNA or gDNA.

Only in-frame clones appear in the TCRdb table, and some are missing; sequencing was by immunoSEQ multiplex PCR. The data show about 170,000 clones, 85% seen once. CDR1 SNHLY and CDR2 FYNNEI come from the germline V gene. The junction had 8 bases not matched to a gene; V was cut back by 6 bases and J by 1 base. CDR3 length: 15 amino acids. Specimen: peripheral blood. The receptor comes from a human donor with acute or convalescent COVID-19. The donor label of this sample is uncertain. This chain connects TRBV2 to TRBJ1-1, with 7 nucleotides matching TRBD1. DNA of the CDR3: TGTGCCAGCAGCCCTCGGACAGGCCCGAACACTGAAGCTTTCTTT. Translation gives CASSPRTGPNTEAFF.